The clone carrying this TCR beta chain has a count of ten or more. Antigen unknown. The data were obtained in a study of T cell repertoires in cytomegalovirus infection. V was clipped by 6 bases and J by 6 bases; unmatched bases: 5. The V gene's germline CDR1 is MNHEY and CDR2 SVGEGT. CDR3 length equals 12 residues. MiXCR was run by TCRdb on the reads, yielding one entry per CDR3 protein. Among around 74,000 distinct CDR3 sequences listed, roughly 3.6% were seen once. Study-wide points: Cumulated frequencies of public TCR beta families served to identify carriers of CMV plus the relevant HLA.

Material: PBMCs. V gene TRBV6-2 or TRBV6-3 combines with J gene TRBJ2-7, with 7 bases identical to TRBD2. The receptor's source is a human donor in good health (CMV status not recorded). Some clones in this sample may be carry-over from other donors' samples. The CDR3 is CASSPRGVEQYF. In nucleotides, the CDR3 is TGTGCCAGCAGCCCCCGGGGGGTCGAGCAGTACTTC.